This T cell receptor beta chain appears in the sequencing data of a study of tumor-infiltrating lymphocytes in primary liver carcinoma. With regard to this clonotype: Antigen: not known. A junction boundary mismatches the germline segment, possibly from a read error.

CDR1 and CDR2 from the germline V gene are MDHEN and SYDVKM. CDR3 size: 14 residues. Joint extraction of RNA and DNA used roughly 20-32 mg of bulk tissue that was unsorted. Broader study findings: Tumors significantly exceeded blood in top-250-clone fraction (p = 0.039).

The investigators made TCR beta cDNA from about 0.45 ug total RNA, using a constant-region primer. It was through three nested multiplex PCR rounds of slightly modified ARM-PCR that TCR beta libraries arose. Both of the initial two PCR rounds ran for around 10 cycles and employed TRBV1-TRBV30 forward primers alongside a C-beta reverse primer. TCRdb processed the multiplex PCR reads anew with MiXCR; each CDR3 protein has one entry. The repertoire holds some 130,000 distinct CDR3 sequences, with around 70% as singletons. The V call is TRBV28, the J call TRBJ2-1; D may be TRBD2 (5 bases). The material sequenced was tumor-adjacent normal liver tissue. This receptor was obtained from a woman between 55 and 75 years old with primary liver carcinoma and hepatitis B virus infection. The CDR3 protein is CVSSPWPGRNEQFF. The CDR3 DNA reads TGTGTCAGCAGTCCATGGCCGGGAAGAAATGAGCAGTTCTTC.